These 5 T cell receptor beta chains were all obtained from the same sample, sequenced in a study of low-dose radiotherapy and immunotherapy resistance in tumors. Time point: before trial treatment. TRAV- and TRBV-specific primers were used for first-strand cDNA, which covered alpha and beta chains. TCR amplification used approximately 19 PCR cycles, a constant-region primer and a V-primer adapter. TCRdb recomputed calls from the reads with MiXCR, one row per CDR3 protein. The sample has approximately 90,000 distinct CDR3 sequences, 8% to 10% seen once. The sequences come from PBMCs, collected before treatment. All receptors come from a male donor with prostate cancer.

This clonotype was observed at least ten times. The CDR3 region has the DNA TGTGCCAGCAGTGTTCAGGGGGGGACCTATGGCTACACCTTC. This encodes CASSVQGGTYGYTF. The rearrangement joins TRBV28 to TRBJ1-2, with 7 bases aligning to TRBD1. The CDR3 spans 14 residues. Trimming cost V 5 bases and J 4 bases; bases outside gene matches: 7. The germline CDR1 and CDR2 sequences are MDHEN and SYDVKM.

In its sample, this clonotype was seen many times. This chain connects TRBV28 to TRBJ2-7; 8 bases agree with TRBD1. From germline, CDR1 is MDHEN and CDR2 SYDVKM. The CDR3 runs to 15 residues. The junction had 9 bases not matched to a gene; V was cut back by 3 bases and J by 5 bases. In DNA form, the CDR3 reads TGTGCCAGCAGTTTGGCCGGACAGGGCGGTCACGAGCAGTACTTC. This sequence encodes CASSLAGQGGHEQYF. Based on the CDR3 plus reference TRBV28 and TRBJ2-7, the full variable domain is DVKVTQSSRYLVKRTGEKVFLECVQDMDHENMFWYRQDPGLGLRLIYFSYDVKMKEKGDIPEGYSVSREKKERFSLILESASTNQTSMYLCASSLAGQGGHEQYFGPGTRLTVT.

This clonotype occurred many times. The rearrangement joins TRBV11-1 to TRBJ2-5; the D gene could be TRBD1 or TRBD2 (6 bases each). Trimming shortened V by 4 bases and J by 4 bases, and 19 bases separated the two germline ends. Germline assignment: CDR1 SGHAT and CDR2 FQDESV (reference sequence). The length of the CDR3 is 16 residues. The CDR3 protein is CASSYHRLGGTETQYF. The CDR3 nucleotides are TGTGCCAGCAGCTACCATCGACTGGGGGGCACAGAGACCCAGTACTTC.

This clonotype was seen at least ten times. CDR3 in DNA: TGTGCCAGCAGCCAAGATCCTGGGACGGGGGGAAAACTGTTTTTT. This translates into CASSQDPGTGGKLFF. The chain has TRBV14 and TRBJ1-4; a possible D gene is TRBD1 (5 bases). CDR1 and CDR2 from the germline V gene are SGHDN and FVKESK. There are 15 residues in the CDR3. V dropped 0 bases and J dropped 10 bases, with 15 bases sitting between them. Based on the CDR3 plus reference TRBV14 and TRBJ1-4, the full variable domain is EAGVTQFPSHSVIEKGQTVTLRCDPISGHDNLYWYRRVMGKEIKFLLHFVKESKQDESGMPNNRFLAERTGGTYSTLKVQPAELEDSGVYFCASSQDPGTGGKLFFGSGTQLSVL.

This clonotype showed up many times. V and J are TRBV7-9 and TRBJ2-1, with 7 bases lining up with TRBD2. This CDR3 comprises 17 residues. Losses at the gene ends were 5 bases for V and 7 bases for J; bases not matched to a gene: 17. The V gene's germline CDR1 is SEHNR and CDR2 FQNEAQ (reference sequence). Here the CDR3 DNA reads TGTGCCAGCAGCAACACCCTCCGCGGGAGTCGTAGAAATGAGCAGTTCTTC. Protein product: CASSNTLRGSRRNEQFF.